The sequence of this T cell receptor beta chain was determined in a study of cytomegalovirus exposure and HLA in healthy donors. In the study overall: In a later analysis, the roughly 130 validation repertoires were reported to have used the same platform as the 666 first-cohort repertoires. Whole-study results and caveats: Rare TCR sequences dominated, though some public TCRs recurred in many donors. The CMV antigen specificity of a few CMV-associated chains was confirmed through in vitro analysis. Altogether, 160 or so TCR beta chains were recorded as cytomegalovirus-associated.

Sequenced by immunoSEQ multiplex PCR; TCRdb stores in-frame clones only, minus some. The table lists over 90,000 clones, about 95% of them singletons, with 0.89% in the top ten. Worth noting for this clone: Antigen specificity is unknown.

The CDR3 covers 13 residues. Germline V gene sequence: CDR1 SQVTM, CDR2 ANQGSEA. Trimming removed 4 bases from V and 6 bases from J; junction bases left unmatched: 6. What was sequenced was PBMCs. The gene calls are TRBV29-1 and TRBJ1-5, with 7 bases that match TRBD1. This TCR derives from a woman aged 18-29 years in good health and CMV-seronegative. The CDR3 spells CSVAAGGGQPQHF. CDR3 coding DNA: TGCAGCGTTGCTGCAGGGGGAGGTCAGCCCCAGCATTTT.